The 18 T cell receptor beta chains below were found in one sample sequenced in a study of blood T cell repertoires in COVID-19. The repertoire was sequenced with immunoSEQ multiplex PCR; TCRdb's copy has only in-frame clones and lacks some. There are a few hundred thousand clones in the sample; about 81% occur only once, and 9.2% lies in the top ten. Sequencing was performed on PBMCs or T cells enriched from blood (not recorded which). These receptors all stem from a middle-aged man who had recovered from COVID-19.

The gene calls are TRBV11-3 and TRBJ2-7, with 7 bases identical to TRBD1. CDR1 and CDR2 from the germline V gene are SGHNT and YENEEA. J lost 8 bases, V lost 5 bases, and 9 bases had no gene match. This CDR3 is 13 amino acids long. This CDR3 reads CASSGREGAKQYF. CDR3 DNA: TGTGCCAGCAGCGGGCGAGAGGGGGCCAAGCAGTACTTC.

The rearrangement joins TRBV19 to TRBJ1-5; 10 bases agree with TRBD1. V lost 4 bases and J lost 3; bases outside the gene matches: 6. Germline V lookup: CDR1 LNHDA, CDR2 SQIVND (reference sequence). This CDR3 region has 16 residues. The CDR3, as DNA: TGTGCCAGTAGTAATACCGGGACAGGGGTCAATCAGCCCCAGCATTTT. Its translation: CASSNTGTGVNQPQHF.

V usage is TRBV24-1 and J usage is TRBJ1-2, with D possibly matching TRBD1 (6 bases). Germline values: CDR1 KGHDR, CDR2 SFDVKD. The V and J ends lost 5 bases and 4 bases respectively, with 13 bases between them. The CDR3 contains 14 residues. CDR3 residues: CATSAETGFYGYTF. CDR3 sequence (DNA): TGTGCCACCAGTGCCGAGACAGGCTTCTATGGCTACACCTTC.

The genes are TRBV7-9 and TRBJ1-4; weak D call: TRBD1 (6 bases). CDR1 is SEHNR, CDR2 FQNEAQ, per germline (reference sequence). The CDR3 loop spans 14 amino acids. The ends were cut back, 7 bases at V and 10 bases at J, with 19 bases in the middle. The CDR3 is CASTSTGYGGKLFF. The CDR3 nucleotides are TGTGCCAGCACCTCTACAGGGTACGGCGGAAAACTGTTTTTT.

The chain uses TRBV9 and TRBJ2-7; a possible D gene is TRBD1 (5 bases). CDR1 and CDR2 (germline): SGDLS, YYNGEE. Between the trimmed V and J ends, which lost 0 bases and 0 bases, there was a span of 10 bases. The length of the CDR3 is 15 residues. This CDR3 is CASSVATGTSYEQYF. The CDR3 DNA reads as TGTGCCAGCAGCGTAGCAACAGGTACCTCCTACGAGCAGTACTTC. Full variable domain (rest looked up from reference TRBV9 and TRBJ2-7): DSGVTQTPKHLITATGQRVTLRCSPRSGDLSVYWYQQSLDQGLQFLIQYYNGEERAKGNILERFSAQQFPDLHSELNLSSLELGDSALYFCASSVATGTSYEQYFGPGTRLTVT.

The V and J genes are TRBV19 and TRBJ2-3; D perhaps matches TRBD2 (6 bases). The germline V gene encodes CDR1 LNHDA and CDR2 SQIVND (reference sequence). Between the trimmed V and J ends, which lost 3 bases and 0 bases, there was a span of 13 bases. This CDR3 region has 16 residues. The CDR3 loop is CASSIGGSYSTDTQYF. The CDR3, as DNA: TGTGCCAGTAGTATCGGAGGGTCCTATAGCACAGATACGCAGTATTTT. Based on the CDR3 plus reference TRBV19 and TRBJ2-3, the full variable domain is DGGITQSPKYLFRKEGQNVTLSCEQNLNHDAMYWYRQDPGQGLRLIYYSQIVNDFQKGDIAEGYSVSREKKESFPLTVTSAQKNPTAFYLCASSIGGSYSTDTQYFGPGTRLTVL.

The chain combines TRBV9 with TRBJ2-2; TRBD2 matches 8 bases. The CDR3 has 16 amino acids. Trimming removed 3 bases from V and 1 base from J; junction bases left unmatched: 5. The germline V gene encodes CDR1 SGDLS and CDR2 YYNGEE. CDR3 loop: CASSAGLAKNTGELFF. In DNA, the CDR3 is TGTGCCAGCAGCGCCGGACTAGCCAAGAACACCGGGGAGCTGTTTTTT.

The chain employs TRBV30 and TRBJ2-1, with D possibly matching TRBD1 (5 bases). CDR1 is GTSNPN and CDR2 is SVGIG in the germline V gene (reference sequence). The V and J ends lost 2 bases and 7 bases respectively, with 15 bases between them. The CDR3 extends over 14 amino acids. The DNA of the CDR3 is TGTGCCTGGAGTCCCCGGAGAACAGGAAATGAGCAGTTCTTC. It encodes CAWSPRRTGNEQFF.

The rearrangement uses TRBV4-2 and TRBJ2-2; 14 bases match TRBD2. Germline values: CDR1 LGHNA, CDR2 YNFKEQ. Unmatched junction bases numbered 8, after V lost 4 bases and J lost 4 bases. The length of the CDR3 is 18 residues. CDR3 bases: TGTGCCAGCAGCCCGGGGACTAGCGGGAGTCTGGGCACCGGGGAGCTGTTTTTT. The encoded protein is CASSPGTSGSLGTGELFF.

The V call is TRBV6-4, the J call TRBJ1-1; D unclear. CDR1 MRHNA and CDR2 SNTAGT come from the germline V gene. The CDR3 spans 13 residues. V was pared by 6 bases and J by 1 base, with 9 bases between. The CDR3 DNA reads as TGTGCCAGCAGAGTCCACAGGAACACTGAAGCTTTCTTT. It yields the protein CASRVHRNTEAFF.

A remark on this clone: The same CDR3 can be traced to other DNA sequences in this sample. The V gene is TRBV5-1, the J gene TRBJ2-1; 7 positions match TRBD1. J gave up 0 bases and V 4 bases, and 4 bases lay outside the gene matches. CDR1 and CDR2 (germline): SGHRS, YFSETQ. The CDR3 is 15 residues long. CDR3 nucleotide sequence: TGCGCCAGCAGCCGGGACAGAAGCTCCTACAATGAGCAGTTCTTC. Translated: CASSRDRSSYNEQFF.

This clone was counted a single time. The V call is TRBV5-4, the J call TRBJ2-1; D may be TRBD2 (5 bases). CDR1 is SGHNT, CDR2 YYREEE, per germline (reference sequence). The ends were cut back, 0 bases at V and 8 bases at J, with 15 bases in the middle. This CDR3 has 15 residues. Here the CDR3 DNA reads TGTGCCAGCAGCTTGGGAGGGAGAAGGCAGGATGAGCAGTTCTTC. Translated: CASSLGGRRQDEQFF.

The chain is built from TRBV7-8 and TRBJ2-1; 7 bases are shared with TRBD1. CDR3 size: 15 residues. Per germline, CDR1 SGHVS and CDR2 FQNEAQ. J was trimmed by 2 bases and V by 6 bases; bases with no gene match: 7. The CDR3 sequence is CASSRGRGTYNEQFF. CDR3 DNA sequence: TGTGCCAGCAGTAGAGGCAGGGGGACCTACAATGAGCAGTTCTTC.

J is TRBJ2-1 and V is TRBV18; 7 bases line up with TRBD1. Germline V gene sequence: CDR1 KGHSH, CDR2 LQKENI. The CDR3 consists of 15 residues. Trimming took 5 bases from V and 3 from J; bases not matched to a gene: 7. Here the CDR3 reads CASSSRTGNYNEQFF. In nucleotides, the CDR3 is TGTGCCAGCTCATCACGGACAGGCAACTACAATGAGCAGTTCTTC.

Concerning this clone itself: Other DNA sequences in this specimen translate into the identical CDR3. The chain has TRBV19 and TRBJ1-5; no definite D call. V lost 3 bases, J lost 7 bases, and 10 bases lay in between. The length of the CDR3 is 13 residues. Germline V lookup: CDR1 LNHDA, CDR2 SQIVND (reference sequence). The CDR3 region has the DNA TGTGCCAGTAGTATTGGGAGAGGGCAGCCCCAGCATTTT. It specifies CASSIGRGQPQHF.

The chain links TRBV5-8 to TRBJ2-5; the D gene is possibly TRBD1 (6 bases). Germline assignment: CDR1 SGHTS and CDR2 YDEGEE. The CDR3 has 13 residues. V dropped 3 bases and J dropped 3 bases, with 9 bases sitting between them. CDR3 loop: CASSYGQKETQYF. As DNA, the CDR3 is TGTGCCAGCAGCTATGGACAGAAAGAGACCCAGTACTTC.

V is TRBV29-1 and J is TRBJ1-3; 7 nucleotides match TRBD1. The CDR3 loop spans 13 amino acids. Germline V CDR1 and CDR2: SQVTM, ANQGSEA. V lost 8 bases, J lost 0 bases, and 4 bases stayed unmatched. The CDR3: CSTTGISGNTIYF. CDR3 sequence (DNA): TGCAGCACGACAGGGATCTCTGGAAACACCATATATTTT.

V usage is TRBV7-2 and J usage is TRBJ1-2; TRBD1 aligns across 8 bases. J was trimmed by 5 bases and V by 2 bases; bases with no gene match: 10. The CDR3 loop spans 16 amino acids. Germline V gene data show CDR1 as SGHTA and CDR2 as FQGNSA. CDR3 region: CASSLRNFRTGYGYTF. The CDR3 DNA reads as TGTGCCAGCAGCTTAAGAAATTTCCGGACAGGGTATGGCTACACCTTC.